These T cell receptor beta chains were read from a single sample in a study of blood T cells in healthy people across ages. A single record per CDR3 protein comes from TCRdb applying MiXCR to the 5' RACE reads. Here the sample spans about 1.8 million distinct CDR3 sequences, around half being singletons. The sequencing sample was made of blood. Receptors were obtained from a woman aged 40 to 50 in good health. CDR3s include the opening cysteine and the closing phenylalanine or tryptophan. D genes are given only for firm matches. For some rows the clone size is stated as once, few or many, or as a class when expanded; others skip it.

v_call	clone_size	j_call	d_call	cdr3_aa	cdr3_nt
TRBV10-3	-	TRBJ2-7	-	CAIGRGNEQYF	TGTGCCATCGGGCGGGGAAACGAGCAGTACTTC
TRBV6-5	once	TRBJ1-1	-	CASTPESTGMNTEAFF	TGTGCCAGCACCCCGGAGTCGACAGGCATGAACACTGAAGCTTTCTTT
TRBV5-5	-	TRBJ2-7	-	CASSLTEAEQYF	TGTGCCAGCAGCTTGACAGAGGCCGAGCAGTACTTC
TRBV9	few	TRBJ2-3	TRBD1	CASSTHRGGAQYF	TGTGCCAGCAGCACACACAGGGGTGGTGCGCAGTATTTT
TRBV4-3	-	TRBJ2-7	TRBD1	CASSKGQGRGEQYF	TGCGCCAGCAGCAAGGGACAGGGTCGGGGCGAGCAGTACTTC
TRBV6-2/TRBV6-3	-	TRBJ2-7	-	CATLQDPRGYEQYF	TGTGCCACCCTACAGGACCCCAGGGGCTACGAGCAGTACTTC
TRBV7-9	few	TRBJ2-3	TRBD2	CASGLAGDTDTQYF	TGTGCCAGCGGTTTAGCGGGGGACACAGATACGCAGTATTTT
TRBV20-1	few	TRBJ2-5	-	CSARSQGGETQYF	TGCAGTGCTAGAAGTCAGGGGGGAGAGACCCAGTACTTC
TRBV24-1	-	TRBJ1-1	-	CATSDFDSADTEAFF	TGTGCCACCAGTGATTTCGACAGCGCTGACACTGAAGCTTTCTTT
TRBV13	few	TRBJ2-5	TRBD2	CASSGRTSGDVETQYF	TGTGCCAGCAGCGGACGGACTAGCGGGGACGTAGAGACCCAGTACTTC
TRBV20-1	few	TRBJ1-4	-	CSASTPGVPNEKLFF	TGCAGTGCTAGCACCCCGGGCGTCCCTAATGAAAAACTGTTTTTT
TRBV4-2	-	TRBJ2-3	-	CASSQESPDLYTDTQYF	TGTGCCAGCAGCCAAGAATCCCCGGACCTATACACAGATACGCAGTATTTT
TRBV30	-	TRBJ1-6	-	CAWSVRSSYNSPLHF	TGTGCCTGGAGTGTAAGAAGCTCCTATAATTCACCCCTCCACTTT
TRBV11-1	few	TRBJ2-7	-	CASRLEGNYEQYF	TGTGCCAGCCGACTAGAGGGTAACTACGAGCAGTACTTC
TRBV5-6	few	TRBJ2-1	-	CASSLERSTPYNEQFF	TGTGCCAGCAGCTTGGAACGGAGCACCCCCTACAATGAGCAGTTCTTC
TRBV29-1	few	TRBJ2-5	TRBD2	CSVRLAGSGETQYF	TGCAGCGTACGACTAGCGGGGTCGGGAGAGACCCAGTACTTC
TRBV28	-	TRBJ2-1	-	CASSQRGVYEQFF	TGTGCCAGCAGTCAAAGGGGGGTCTACGAGCAGTTCTTC
TRBV4-1	-	TRBJ2-4	-	CASSQGHRDKGNIQYF	TGCGCCAGCAGCCAAGGGCACCGGGACAAGGGGAACATTCAGTACTTC
TRBV6-2/TRBV6-3	-	TRBJ2-1	-	CASSYSAELEQFF	TGTGCCAGCAGTTACTCCGCGGAGCTAGAGCAGTTCTTC
TRBV20-1	-	TRBJ2-1	-	CSASHREYNEQFF	TGCAGTGCTAGCCACAGGGAATACAATGAGCAGTTCTTC
TRBV7-8	-	TRBJ2-3	TRBD2	CASSGAGTSTDTQYF	TGTGCCAGCAGCGGAGCGGGGACTAGCACAGATACGCAGTATTTT
TRBV11-2	few	TRBJ2-4	-	CASSLDPGTAKNIQYF	TGTGCCAGCAGCCTAGACCCCGGGACAGCCAAAAACATTCAGTACTTC
TRBV6-2/TRBV6-3	-	TRBJ2-5	-	CAAQAVGSTETQYF	TGTGCCGCACAAGCGGTGGGGAGCACAGAGACCCAGTACTTC
TRBV20-1	few	TRBJ2-7	-	CSAADRSYEQYF	TGCAGTGCTGCGGACAGATCCTACGAGCAGTACTTC
TRBV9	-	TRBJ2-1	-	CASSGDLQGGEQFF	TGTGCCAGCAGCGGCGACTTGCAGGGGGGTGAGCAGTTCTTC
TRBV5-1	-	TRBJ1-6	-	CASSRGQEFYSPLHF	TGCGCCAGCAGCCGGGGCCAGGAGTTTTATTCACCCCTCCACTTT
TRBV7-2	-	TRBJ1-1	-	CASRGQPNTEAFF	TGTGCCAGCAGAGGACAGCCGAACACTGAAGCTTTCTTT
TRBV7-9	many	TRBJ2-7	TRBD2	CASSGTSGYEQYF	TGTGCCAGCTCGGGGACTAGCGGCTACGAGCAGTACTTC
TRBV6-6	-	TRBJ2-7	-	CASSTFSGHEQYF	TGTGCCAGCAGCACATTCTCGGGGCACGAGCAGTACTTC
TRBV20-1	many	TRBJ1-2	-	CSARQGNYGYTF	TGCAGTGCTAGACAGGGGAACTATGGCTACACCTTC
TRBV7-2	-	TRBJ1-2	-	CASSFKAGRINYGYTF	TGTGCCAGCAGCTTTAAGGCGGGTCGTATTAACTATGGCTACACCTTC
TRBV20-1	-	TRBJ2-7	-	CSAKGFYNEQYF	TGCAGTGCTAAGGGGTTCTACAATGAGCAGTACTTC
TRBV12-3/TRBV12-4	-	TRBJ2-7	TRBD2	CASSFCLAGGRRFCEQYF	TGTGCCAGCAGTTTCTGTCTAGCGGGGGGGCGTCGTTTTTGTGAGCAGTACTTC